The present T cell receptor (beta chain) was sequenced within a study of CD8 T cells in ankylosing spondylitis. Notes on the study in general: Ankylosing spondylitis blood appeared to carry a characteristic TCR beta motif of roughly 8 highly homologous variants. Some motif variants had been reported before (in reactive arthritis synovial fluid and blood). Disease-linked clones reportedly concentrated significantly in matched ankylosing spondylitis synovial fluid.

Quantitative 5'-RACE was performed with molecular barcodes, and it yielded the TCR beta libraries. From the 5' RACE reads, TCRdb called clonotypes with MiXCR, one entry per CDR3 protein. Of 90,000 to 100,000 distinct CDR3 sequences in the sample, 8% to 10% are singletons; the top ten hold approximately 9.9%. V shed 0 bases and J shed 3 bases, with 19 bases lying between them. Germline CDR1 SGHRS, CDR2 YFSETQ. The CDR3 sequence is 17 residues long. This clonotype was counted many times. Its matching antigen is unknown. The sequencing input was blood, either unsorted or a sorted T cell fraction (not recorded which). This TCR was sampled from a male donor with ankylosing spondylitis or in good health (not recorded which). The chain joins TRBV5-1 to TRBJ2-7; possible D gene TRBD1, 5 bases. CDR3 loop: CASSLDFVAGNVYEQYF. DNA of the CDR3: TGCGCCAGCAGCTTGGATTTCGTCGCAGGGAACGTCTACGAGCAGTACTTC.